A single sample gave rise to the 19 T cell receptor beta chains below, sequenced in a study of human T cells and chemical hapten exposure (dated by TCRdb to about 2021). This specimen's time point label, per the study, means: pre-sensitization, week 0. The sample's treatment or condition label, in plain terms: therapeutic diphenylcyclopropenone sensitization with weekly scalp DPC. Total RNA was extracted from unfractionated whole blood that had been collected in Tempus Blood RNA tubes. Receptor amplification or capture employed RACE. The listed sequencing device is NextSeq 500. Clones were called with MiXCR by TCRdb after fastp trimmed the public reads at Q25, and only in-frame beta chains were retained. Entries are consolidated by CDR3 protein sequence, retaining the most common genes and DNA. The sample has roughly 56,000 distinct CDR3 sequences on record, 9.6% of them singletons. In total, the top ten clones hold 9.5% to 10% of the sample.

The sample was whole blood, taken in connection with sensitization to the hapten diphenylcyclopropenone (DPC). These receptors originate from a young woman with alopecia areata. Some clones in this sample may be carry-over from other donors' samples.

This clonotype was seen repeatedly, ten times or more. The chain has TRBV5-5 and TRBJ2-4; D possibly corresponds to TRBD2 (5 bases). The CDR3 totals 11 residues. Germline CDR1 is SGHKS and CDR2 is YYEKEE (reference sequence). V was pared by 3 bases and J by 7 bases, with 5 bases between. The chain's CDR3 is CASSSGNIQYF. CDR3 bases: TGTGCCAGCAGCTCGGGGAACATTCAGTACTTC.

Worth noting for this clonotype: Since a much larger clone is just one base distant, this may be a read error. This sequence joins TRBV5-1 and TRBJ2-6; tentatively, D is TRBD1 (5 bases). CDR1 is SGHRS and CDR2 is YFSETQ in the germline V gene. The CDR3 length is 16 residues. CDR3 protein: CASHAEISSGANVPTF. The CDR3 region has the DNA TGCGCCAGCCACGCCGAAATTAGCTCTGGGGCCAACGTCCCGACTTTC.

This clonotype occurred many times. The rearrangement links TRBV12-3 or TRBV12-4 to TRBJ1-1; 9 bases map to TRBD1. There are 15 residues in the CDR3. The ends lost 3 bases at V and 5 bases at J; junction bases unmatched: 7. CDR3 sequence: CASSLTGGTGTEAFF. The CDR3, as DNA: TGTGCCAGCAGTTTGACAGGGGGAACGGGGACTGAAGCTTTCTTT.

This clonotype was counted many times. The genes are TRBV6-1 and TRBJ2-3; D is undetermined. The V end was cut by 6 bases, the J end by 4 bases, with 14 bases between. This CDR3 is 14 amino acids long. CDR1 and CDR2 (germline): MNHNS, SASEGT. The CDR3 is CASRAGAGPDTQYF. CDR3 bases: TGTGCCAGCAGGGCAGGCGCCGGCCCAGATACGCAGTATTTT.

This clonotype was found many times. The CDR3: CASSEKGDWNYEQYF. The CDR3 DNA reads TGTGCCAGCAGTGAGAAGGGGGACTGGAACTACGAGCAGTACTTC. This rearrangement joins TRBV2 to TRBJ2-7; D may correspond to TRBD1 or TRBD2 (6 bases each). V gave up 3 bases and J gave up 3 bases, with 15 bases separating them. Germline V gene lookup returns CDR1 SNHLY and CDR2 FYNNEI. This CDR3 comprises 15 residues. The full variable domain, rest sourced from reference TRBV2 and TRBJ2-7, is EPEVTQTPSHQVTQMGQEVILRCVPISNHLYFYWYRQILGQKVEFLVSFYNNEISEKSEIFDDQFSVERPDGSNFTLKIRSTKLEDSAMYFCASSEKGDWNYEQYFGPGTRLTVT.

This clonotype was counted a few times. The gene calls are TRBV6-1 and TRBJ2-2; possible D gene TRBD1, 7 bases. The V gene lost 1 base and the J gene lost 8 bases, with 11 bases spanning the gap. Germline CDR1 MNHNS, CDR2 SASEGT. This CDR3 is built from 14 residues. In nucleotides, the CDR3 is TGTGCCAGCAGTGAAGGACAGGGAGGAGGGGAGCTGTTTTTT. It translates to CASSEGQGGGELFF.

This clonotype was detected ten times or more. The chain uses TRBV10-3 and TRBJ2-3; TRBD1 aligns across 7 bases. CDR1 is ENHRY and CDR2 is SYGVKD in the germline V gene. CDR3 length: 15 amino acids. Losses at the gene ends were 6 bases for V and 0 bases for J; bases not matched to a gene: 6. The CDR3 region has the DNA TGTGCCATCAGCCAGACAGGGAGTAGCACAGATACGCAGTATTTT. Its translation: CAISQTGSSTDTQYF.

Many counts were recorded for this clonotype. The chain is built from TRBV20-1 and TRBJ1-5; the match to TRBD1 covers 8 bases. V gave up 6 bases and J gave up 4 bases; unmatched junction bases: 20. Germline assignment: CDR1 DFQATT and CDR2 SNEGSKA (reference sequence). This CDR3 has 18 residues. The CDR3 loop is CSATAGTGGDLWNQPQHF. The CDR3 coding sequence is TGCAGTGCCACGGCCGGGACAGGAGGCGATTTATGGAATCAGCCCCAGCATTTT.

In this sample, this clonotype turned up a few times. The CDR3 protein is CASSPLMVGTGGDQPQHF. CDR3 sequence (DNA): TGTGCCAGCTCACCACTGATGGTGGGGACAGGGGGGGATCAGCCCCAGCATTTT. The chain couples TRBV18 to TRBJ1-5, with 11 bases fitting TRBD1. Germline CDR1 KGHSH, CDR2 LQKENI. The ends lost 1 base at V and 5 bases at J; junction bases unmatched: 10. This CDR3 contains 18 residues.

This clonotype was picked up a small number of times. CDR3 nucleotide sequence: TGCAGTGCTAGGGTCACAGGGATTACCGAAGCTTTCTTT. Amino acid sequence: CSARVTGITEAFF. V gene TRBV20-1 combines with J gene TRBJ1-1; TRBD1 is a possible D gene (6 bases). The germline V gene encodes CDR1 DFQATT and CDR2 SNEGSKA (reference sequence). The ends were cut back, 3 bases at V and 8 bases at J, with 16 bases in the middle. The CDR3 spans 13 residues.

This clonotype was detected a few times. The chain employs TRBV5-1 and TRBJ2-3, with D tentatively TRBD1 or TRBD2 (5 bases each). Germline CDR1 and CDR2: SGHRS and YFSETQ. CDR3 length: 17 amino acids. The V gene lost 4 bases and the J gene lost 1 base, with 19 bases spanning the gap. The chain's CDR3 is CASSPGLFGARTDTQYF. The CDR3 region has the DNA TGCGCCAGCAGCCCAGGCTTGTTCGGGGCCCGCACAGATACGCAGTATTTT.

Worth noting for this clonotype: The junction departs from germline at one end; a sequencing error may be responsible. The genes are TRBV3-1 and TRBJ2-1; 10 positions match TRBD2. Germline values: CDR1 LGHDT, CDR2 YNNKEL (reference sequence). This CDR3 spans 16 amino acids. The DNA of the CDR3 is TGTACCAGCAGCCCGACCCTAGCGGGGGTTAACAATGAGCAGTTCTTC. Its protein is CTSSPTLAGVNNEQFF.

In DNA form, the CDR3 reads TGTGCCAGCAGACAACAGGGGGCAGGGGAAAAACTGTTTTTT. Translation: CASRQQGAGEKLFF. The chain recombines TRBV27 with TRBJ1-4; 9 nucleotides match TRBD1. The CDR3 has 14 residues. CDR1 and CDR2 (germline): MNHEY, SMNVEV (reference sequence). Trimming removed 6 bases from V and 8 bases from J; junction bases left unmatched: 7.

The V call is TRBV12-3 or TRBV12-4, the J call TRBJ2-7; possibly TRBD1 for D (7 bases). Trimming removed 5 bases from V and 4 bases from J, with 15 bases in between. The CDR3 is made up of 14 amino acids. Here the CDR3 DNA reads TGTGCCAGCAGTCTGGCAGGGGGGCATTACGAGCAGTACTTC. It codes for CASSLAGGHYEQYF.

This clonotype was observed at least ten times. V usage is TRBV4-3 and J usage is TRBJ2-3; the D gene could be TRBD1 or TRBD2 (5 bases each). CDR1 and CDR2 from the germline V gene are LGHNA and YSLEER. The CDR3 is made up of 14 amino acids. The V and J ends lost 5 bases and 6 bases respectively, with 15 bases between them. The CDR3: CASSGGRDFDTQYF. The CDR3 DNA reads as TGCGCCAGCAGCGGGGGAAGGGATTTTGATACGCAGTATTTT.

This clonotype has only a few counts. The chain uses TRBV20-1 and TRBJ2-7; perhaps TRBD2 as D (6 bases). There are 11 residues in the CDR3. Germline CDR1 DFQATT, CDR2 SNEGSKA (reference sequence). The germline V and J ends were trimmed by 8 bases and 7 bases, with 15 bases remaining between them. The CDR3 loop reads CSSPRGSEQYF. CDR3 DNA: TGCAGTTCCCCTCGGGGGTCGGAGCAGTACTTC.

This clonotype turned up a few times. The rearrangement joins TRBV27 to TRBJ1-1; 9 bases line up with TRBD1. The germline gives CDR1 MNHEY, CDR2 SMNVEV (reference sequence). The V and J ends lost 0 bases and 11 bases, in that order; junction bases with no gene match: 7. There are 14 residues in the CDR3. As DNA, the CDR3 is TGTGCCAGCAGTTTATCCCGGGACAGGGATGAGGCTTTCTTT. Its protein product is CASSLSRDRDEAFF.

CDR3 nucleotide sequence: TGCAGTGCTAGGGGTCTAGCGGGGGGGCCCACAGATACGCAGTATTTT. Translating gives CSARGLAGGPTDTQYF. This chain joins TRBV20-1 and TRBJ2-3, with 12 bases identical to TRBD2. Germline CDR1 DFQATT, CDR2 SNEGSKA (reference sequence). Trimming cost V 3 bases and J 2 bases; bases outside gene matches: 6. The CDR3 consists of 16 residues.

A word on this clonotype: Germline and junction disagree at one end, which may indicate a read error. J is TRBJ2-7 and V is TRBV28; possibly TRBD1 for D (5 bases). Germline loops: CDR1 MDHEN, CDR2 SYDVKM. The CDR3 extends over 15 amino acids. The DNA for the CDR3 is TGTGCCGGCAGTTCGACAGCGTCAGTACGACGGGAGCAGTACTTC. Translation gives CAGSSTASVRREQYF.